This TCR beta chain came from a study of blood T cell repertoires in COVID-19. The overall study: In each case, the material was cDNA or gDNA derived from T cells, B-cell-depleted T cells, or PBMCs.

Per the authors' pipeline: The assay estimated nucleated cells by amplifying reference gene primers. Repertoires were generated with immunoSEQ multiplex PCR, while TCRdb's copy carries only in-frame clones and drops some. V, J and clone size were drawn from that table, and D and trimming were deduced from the DNA. The table has about 120,000 clones, around 90% seen once; the top ten hold under 4.5%. Those enrolled in Seattle joined during active infection and were followed longitudinally afterward. The sample consisted of peripheral blood. The source is an older woman with COVID-19, enrolled during active disease.

CDR3 in amino acids: CASTDRGNEQFF. The CDR3 DNA is TGTGCCAGCACCGATCGGGGGAATGAGCAGTTCTTC. This chain links TRBV6-6 with TRBJ2-1; tentative D call: TRBD2 (6 bases). CDR3 size: 12 residues. Germline V CDR1 and CDR2: MNHNY, SVGAGI (reference sequence). The V gene lost 7 bases and the J gene lost 7 bases, with 11 bases spanning the gap.